The 23 T cell receptor beta chains listed next were all sequenced from one sample in a study of blood T cell repertoires in COVID-19. Clones were read by immunoSEQ multiplex PCR, and TCRdb kept only the in-frame ones, dropping some. The sample consists of under 95,000 clones, approximately 79% of them appearing once. Source material: peripheral blood. The origin of the receptors is a man between 65 and 85 years old with acute or convalescent COVID-19.

Concerning this clone itself: Other DNA sequences in this sample translate to the same CDR3. The V call is TRBV5-5, the J call TRBJ1-5, with D tentatively TRBD1 (6 bases). The germline V gene encodes CDR1 SGHKS and CDR2 YYEKEE (reference sequence). Trimming removed 1 base at V and 1 base at J, with 6 bases between. The CDR3 is 14 amino acids. CDR3 loop: CASSLRGSNQPQHF. In DNA, the CDR3 is TGTGCCAGCAGCTTGAGGGGGAGCAATCAGCCCCAGCATTTT.

The chain employs TRBV4-1 and TRBJ1-3, with D perhaps matching TRBD1 (5 bases). Germline V CDR1 and CDR2: MGHRA, YSYEKL. This CDR3 comprises 14 residues. Trimming took 2 bases from V and 8 from J, leaving 13 bases between them. This chain's CDR3 is CASSQPVRADTIYF. The CDR3 region has the DNA TGCGCCAGCAGCCAACCAGTCAGGGCTGACACCATATATTTT.

The chain is built from TRBV14 and TRBJ1-2, with TRBD1 matching 12 bases. This CDR3 has 14 residues. Trimming at V came to 4 bases and at J to 7 bases, leaving 4 bases not matched to a gene. Germline V lookup: CDR1 SGHDN, CDR2 FVKESK. The CDR3 protein is CASSPLGQGAGYTF. In nucleotides, the CDR3 is TGTGCCAGCAGCCCTTTGGGACAGGGGGCTGGCTACACCTTC.

The chain combines TRBV9 with TRBJ1-5, with D unresolved. Per germline, CDR1 SGDLS and CDR2 YYNGEE. The V and J ends lost 0 bases and 7 bases respectively, with 14 bases between them. CDR3 length: 15 residues. CDR3 region: CASSVGQAAGQPQHF. CDR3 coding DNA: TGTGCCAGCAGCGTAGGCCAGGCGGCGGGGCAGCCCCAGCATTTT.

The chain carries TRBV20-1 and TRBJ1-1; a weak D match, TRBD1 (6 bases). CDR1 DFQATT and CDR2 SNEGSKA come from the germline V gene (reference sequence). CDR3 length: 13 residues. V lost 3 bases and J lost 4, with 12 bases in between. The CDR3 sequence is CSASGARGTEAFF. For the CDR3, the DNA is TGCAGTGCTAGTGGGGCCAGGGGCACTGAAGCTTTCTTT.

V is TRBV10-3 and J is TRBJ2-1; TRBD2 matches at 7 bases. This CDR3 spans 17 amino acids. Germline CDR1 reads ENHRY; CDR2 reads SYGVKD. The V segment lost 3 bases and the J segment 0 bases; nucleotides outside the gene matches: 8. The CDR3 loop is CAISEVTGGGSYNEQFF. In nucleotides, the CDR3 is TGTGCCATCAGTGAAGTGACGGGGGGAGGCTCCTACAATGAGCAGTTCTTC.

The gene calls are TRBV29-1 and TRBJ2-3; TRBD1 agrees at 8 bases. Trimming cost V 3 bases and J 6 bases; bases outside gene matches: 5. The CDR3 is made up of 13 amino acids. Germline values: CDR1 SQVTM, CDR2 ANQGSEA. The CDR3 loop reads CSVDPGGMDTQYF. The CDR3 nucleotides are TGCAGCGTTGACCCAGGGGGCATGGATACGCAGTATTTT.

The V gene is TRBV7-2, the J gene TRBJ1-2, with D possibly being TRBD1 (6 bases). Trimming left V 3 bases short and J 0 bases short, with 11 bases between. CDR1 and CDR2 (germline): SGHTA, FQGNSA. This CDR3 comprises 15 residues. CDR3 sequence (DNA): TGTGCCAGCAGCTTTGGACAGACTACTAACTATGGCTACACCTTC. Its translation: CASSFGQTTNYGYTF. The variable domain in full, completed from reference TRBV7-2 and TRBJ1-2, reads GAGVSQSPSNKVTEKGKDVELRCDPISGHTALYWYRQSLGQGLEFLIYFQGNSAPDKSGLPSDRFSAERTGGSVSTLTIQRTQQEDSAVYLCASSFGQTTNYGYTFGSGTRLTVV.

V is TRBV2 and J is TRBJ2-7; 9 nucleotides align to TRBD1. CDR3 length: 15 residues. Per the germline V gene, CDR1 is SNHLY and CDR2 is FYNNEI. V lost 3 bases and J lost 2; bases outside the gene matches: 5. CDR3 region: CASSDGDRAPYEQYV. As DNA, the CDR3 is TGTGCCAGCAGTGACGGGGACAGGGCCCCCTACGAGCAGTACGTC.

This chain uses TRBV19 with TRBJ2-7; the match to TRBD1 covers 10 bases. Germline V gene lookup returns CDR1 LNHDA and CDR2 SQIVND (reference sequence). The junction had 9 bases not matched to a gene; V was cut back by 5 bases and J by 5 bases. There are 15 residues in the CDR3. Written as DNA, the CDR3 is TGTGCCAGTAGTCCGACAGGGGGCCTGTTTAACGAGCAGTACTTC. Translating it yields CASSPTGGLFNEQYF. Using reference TRBV19 and TRBJ2-7 for the parts outside the CDR3, the full variable domain is DGGITQSPKYLFRKEGQNVTLSCEQNLNHDAMYWYRQDPGQGLRLIYYSQIVNDFQKGDIAEGYSVSREKKESFPLTVTSAQKNPTAFYLCASSPTGGLFNEQYFGPGTRLTVT.

This chain links TRBV29-1 with TRBJ1-2; D is uncertain. Deletions cut 6 bases from V and 3 bases from J, with 11 bases between. The CDR3 length is 12 residues. Germline V gene data show CDR1 as SQVTM and CDR2 as ANQGSEA. The CDR3 bases are TGCAGCGTGACATTGGGAGACTATGGCTACACCTTC. Protein: CSVTLGDYGYTF.

The chain employs TRBV7-9 and TRBJ1-5, with D hard to call. The CDR3 runs to 14 residues. Trimming removed 1 base at V and 4 bases at J, with 8 bases between. In germline, CDR1 is SEHNR, CDR2 FQNEAQ (reference sequence). Written as DNA, the CDR3 is TGTGCCAGCAGCTTAGGGGCTGGGAATCAGCCCCAGCATTTT. Its protein is CASSLGAGNQPQHF. Variable domain in full (rest from reference TRBV7-9 and TRBJ1-5): DTGVSQNPRHKITKRGQNVTFRCDPISEHNRLYWYRQTLGQGPEFLTYFQNEAQLEKSRLLSDRFSAERPKGSFSTLEIQRTEQGDSAMYLCASSLGAGNQPQHFGDGTRLSIL.

CDR3 DNA: TGTGCCAGCAGCTCGGGACTAGCGGGGGGATACGAGCAGTACTTC. Translation gives CASSSGLAGGYEQYF. The J gene is TRBJ2-7, the V gene TRBV11-2; 15 positions match TRBD2. Unmatched junction bases numbered 2, after V lost 4 bases and J lost 4 bases. The CDR3 totals 15 residues. Germline V CDR1 and CDR2: SGHAT, FQNNGV.

This chain uses TRBV28 with TRBJ1-2; TRBD1 is a possible D gene (5 bases). Per the germline V gene, CDR1 is MDHEN and CDR2 is SYDVKM. The CDR3 loop spans 14 amino acids. V lost 5 bases to trimming and J lost 8 bases, with 18 bases between them. The CDR3 nucleotides read TGTGCCAGCAGTCCGCCCGGGCAGGGTCGGGGCTACACCTTC. Its protein is CASSPPGQGRGYTF.

J is TRBJ2-2 and V is TRBV5-5, with TRBD2 matching over 10 bases. Germline CDR1 reads SGHKS; CDR2 reads YYEKEE (reference sequence). J gave up 4 bases and V 2 bases, and 5 bases lay outside the gene matches. The CDR3 is made up of 16 amino acids. CDR3: CASSFLGLASTGELFF. The CDR3 coding sequence is TGTGCCAGCAGCTTCCTGGGACTAGCGAGCACCGGGGAGCTGTTTTTT.

A single count supports this clone. V and J are TRBV6-5 and TRBJ1-1, with D perhaps TRBD1 (5 bases). There are 14 residues in the CDR3. Per germline, CDR1 MNHEY and CDR2 SVGAGI. V was shortened by 5 bases and J by 3 bases, with 13 bases between the two germline ends. The DNA of the CDR3 is TGTGCCAGCAGTACCAGCCCGGGGGACACTGAAGCTTTCTTT. Translated: CASSTSPGDTEAFF.

The chain combines TRBV28 with TRBJ2-2; TRBD1 is a possible D gene (5 bases). Looked up from germline, CDR1 is MDHEN and CDR2 is SYDVKM. The V end was cut by 4 bases, the J end by 6 bases, with 12 bases between. The CDR3 length is 14 residues. The CDR3: CASSSRFRAGELFF. The CDR3 region has the DNA TGTGCCAGCAGTTCCCGTTTCAGGGCCGGGGAGCTGTTTTTT.

This chain links TRBV15 with TRBJ2-1; the D gene is possibly TRBD2 (5 bases). The CDR3 sequence is 13 residues long. V lost 0 bases, J lost 7 bases, and 7 bases lay in between. Germline-derived CDR1 and CDR2 are LNHNV and YYDKDF (reference sequence). In nucleotides, the CDR3 is TGTGCCACCAGCAGAGATCCGGGGAATGAGCAGTTCTTC. As protein: CATSRDPGNEQFF.

The gene calls are TRBV20-1 and TRBJ1-1; TRBD1 might be the D (5 bases). Germline CDR1 reads DFQATT; CDR2 reads SNEGSKA (reference sequence). Trimming took off 7 bases at V and 10 bases at J, with 16 bases between the two ends. The CDR3 covers 11 residues. CDR3 region: CSEKGSPGAFF. Written as DNA, the CDR3 is TGCAGTGAGAAGGGGTCCCCTGGAGCTTTCTTT.

The V gene is TRBV2, the J gene TRBJ1-4; 7 positions match TRBD1. This CDR3 has 15 amino acids. Germline-derived CDR1 and CDR2 are SNHLY and FYNNEI. The V and J ends lost 2 bases and 4 bases, in that order; junction bases with no gene match: 4. CDR3 region: CASSELQGGNEKLFF. The CDR3, as DNA: TGTGCCAGCAGTGAACTGCAGGGGGGTAATGAAAAACTGTTTTTT.

The chain uses TRBV6-5 and TRBJ2-6; unclear D gene. The germline gives CDR1 MNHEY, CDR2 SVGAGI. The V and J ends lost 6 bases and 0 bases respectively, with 9 bases between them. This CDR3 has 15 residues. CDR3 sequence: CASSPSNSGANVLTF. CDR3 nucleotides: TGTGCCAGCAGCCCATCAAACTCTGGGGCCAACGTCCTGACTTTC.

The genes are TRBV19 and TRBJ1-5, with 7 bases matching TRBD1. The germline V gene has CDR1 LNHDA and CDR2 SQIVND (reference sequence). This CDR3 contains 14 residues. J was trimmed by 5 bases and V by 4 bases; bases with no gene match: 5. CDR3 sequence reads: CASSNTGADQPQHF. The CDR3 bases are TGTGCCAGTAGTAATACAGGGGCGGATCAGCCCCAGCATTTT.

This chain's CDR3 is CASSDQRDGGVDTQYF. CDR3 in DNA: TGCGCCAGCAGCGACCAGCGGGATGGGGGGGTTGATACGCAGTATTTT. J is TRBJ2-3 and V is TRBV4-1; the match to TRBD2 covers 7 bases. CDR1 and CDR2 from the germline V gene are MGHRA and YSYEKL. V was clipped by 5 bases and J by 6 bases; unmatched bases: 14. The CDR3 is 16 residues long.